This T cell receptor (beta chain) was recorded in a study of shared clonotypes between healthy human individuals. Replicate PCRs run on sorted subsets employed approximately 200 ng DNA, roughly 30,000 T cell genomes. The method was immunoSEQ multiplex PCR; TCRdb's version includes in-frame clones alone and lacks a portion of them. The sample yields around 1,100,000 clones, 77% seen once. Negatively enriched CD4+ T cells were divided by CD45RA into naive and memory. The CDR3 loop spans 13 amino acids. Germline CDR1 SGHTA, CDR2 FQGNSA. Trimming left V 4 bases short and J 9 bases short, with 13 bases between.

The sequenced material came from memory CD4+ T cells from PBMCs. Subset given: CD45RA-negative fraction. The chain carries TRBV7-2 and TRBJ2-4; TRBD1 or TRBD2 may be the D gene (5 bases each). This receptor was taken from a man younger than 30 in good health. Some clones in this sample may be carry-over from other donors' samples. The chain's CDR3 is CASSWTRDGIQYF. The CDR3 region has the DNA TGTGCCAGCAGCTGGACAAGGGACGGCATTCAGTACTTC. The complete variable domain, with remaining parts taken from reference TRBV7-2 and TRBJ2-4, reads GAGVSQSPSNKVTEKGKDVELRCDPISGHTALYWYRQSLGQGLEFLIYFQGNSAPDKSGLPSDRFSAERTGGSVSTLTIQRTQQEDSAVYLCASSWTRDGIQYFGAGTRLSVL.